The T cell receptor beta chain described here comes from a study of T cells after yellow fever vaccination. Overall study: Preparation used SMART-Seq v4 Ultra Low Input for the low-cell-number fractions. The study's findings and limits: Re-detected after boosting: most primary clones, more than 95% of CD4 and under 90% of CD8.

This CDR3 region has 14 residues. Trimming removed 3 bases at V and 5 bases at J, with 11 bases between. Germline V gene data show CDR1 as LGHNA and CDR2 as YSLEER. Synthesis of TCR cDNA relied on 5'RACE template switching, which attached a universal primer site and UMIs. TCRdb recomputed calls from the 5' RACE reads with MiXCR, one row per CDR3 protein. The sample records 95,000 to 100,000 distinct CDR3 sequences, around 5.8% being singletons. In this sample, this clonotype turned up a few times. Its cognate antigen is unknown. The source material was CD8+ T cells sorted from PBMCs, sampled 10 days after the yellow fever booster vaccination. The sequence was collected from a man aged 18 to 35 who received the YFV17D yellow fever vaccine. The chain employs TRBV4-3 and TRBJ2-1, with D maybe TRBD2 (6 bases). CDR3 nucleotides: TGCGCCAGCAGCCACAAGGCGGGGAACAATGAGCAGTTCTTC. It yields the protein CASSHKAGNNEQFF.